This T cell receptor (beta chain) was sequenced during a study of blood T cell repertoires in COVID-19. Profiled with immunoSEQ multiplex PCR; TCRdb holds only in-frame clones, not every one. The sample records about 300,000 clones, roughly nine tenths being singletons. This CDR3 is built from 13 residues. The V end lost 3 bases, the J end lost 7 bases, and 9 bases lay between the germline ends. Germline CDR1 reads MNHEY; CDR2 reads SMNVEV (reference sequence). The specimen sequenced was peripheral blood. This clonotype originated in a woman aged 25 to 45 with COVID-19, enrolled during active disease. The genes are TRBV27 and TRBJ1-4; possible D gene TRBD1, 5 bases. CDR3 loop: CASSLDRGEKLFF. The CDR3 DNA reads TGTGCCAGCAGTTTGGATAGGGGTGAAAAACTGTTTTTT.